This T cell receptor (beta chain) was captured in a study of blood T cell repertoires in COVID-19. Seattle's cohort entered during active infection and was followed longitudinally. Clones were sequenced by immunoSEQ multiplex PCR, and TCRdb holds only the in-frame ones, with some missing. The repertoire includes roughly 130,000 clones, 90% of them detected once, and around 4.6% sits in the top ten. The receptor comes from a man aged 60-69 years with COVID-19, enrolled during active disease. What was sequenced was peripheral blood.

The CDR3 here is CASTAGLGGYTF. Here the CDR3 DNA reads TGTGCCAGCACTGCGGGGTTGGGAGGCTACACCTTC. The chain combines TRBV5-4 with TRBJ1-2, with D hard to call. Trimming removed 6 bases at V and 8 bases at J, with 14 bases between. The CDR3 spans 12 residues. From germline, CDR1 is SGHNT and CDR2 YYREEE (reference sequence).